The sequence of this T cell receptor beta chain was determined in a study of T-cell memory formation after mild COVID-19. CDR1 is DFQATT, CDR2 SNEGSKA, per germline (reference sequence). The CDR3 sequence is 17 residues long. Trimming at V came to 0 bases and at J to 0 bases, leaving 5 bases not matched to a gene. TCRdb passed the 5' RACE reads through MiXCR, listing each CDR3 protein once. The table has fewer than 250,000 distinct CDR3 sequences, roughly 18% seen once. The origin of this receptor is an adult woman who had mild COVID-19 (a few samples of this study predate the infection). Cell type and time point are not known. The chain uses TRBV20-1 and TRBJ2-5; 12 positions agree with TRBD2. The specimen was PBMCs or a T cell subset sorted from them (not recorded which). CDR3 region: CSARDGLAGLYQETQYF. The CDR3 bases are TGCAGTGCTAGAGATGGACTAGCGGGGCTGTACCAAGAGACCCAGTACTTC.